This note documents a single T cell receptor beta chain sequence. Its target is unknown. This record belongs to a study of T cell responses to AZD1222 COVID-19 vaccine. Study findings and constraints: Rises in breadth and depth of Spike-specific TCRs came after two AZD1222 doses. Among the donors, most were white British and more were female, and clonal diversity was possibly underestimated.

TCRdb's table, derived via immunoSEQ multiplex PCR, lists solely in-frame clones and lacks some. The sample records approximately 150,000 clones, 92% being singletons. Both about-4-week and about-12-week second-dose recipients were combined. The sequenced sample was peripheral blood, obtained 28 days after the second AZD1222 dose. This clonotype was obtained from an adult who received the AZD1222 COVID-19 vaccine.

The CDR3 bases are TGCGCCAGCATAGGACAGGGCGGAACTGAAGCTTTCTTT. Translating gives CASIGQGGTEAFF. The chain couples TRBV5-1 to TRBJ1-1; TRBD1 matches at 8 bases. The CDR3 contains 13 residues. Looked up from germline, CDR1 is SGHRS and CDR2 is YFSETQ. V lost 6 bases and J lost 5; bases outside the gene matches: 6.